The 20 T cell receptor beta chains given below trace back to one sample, sequenced in a study of T cell repertoires in cytomegalovirus infection. TCRdb passed the reads through MiXCR, listing each CDR3 protein once. The table shows roughly 730,000 distinct CDR3 sequences, with 33% occurring only once. These receptors have no identified antigens. Here the sequenced sample was cultured PBMCs, taken from culture after CMV antigen stimulation. All receptors come from a human donor in good health (CMV status not recorded). Some clones in this sample may be carry-over from other donors' samples.

The chain is built from TRBV5-1 and TRBJ2-2, with D perhaps TRBD2 (5 bases). The CDR3 is 15 amino acids. The V end was cut by 6 bases, the J end by 3 bases, with 15 bases between. Germline V gene sequence: CDR1 SGHRS, CDR2 YFSETQ. CDR3: CASKKGRVDTGELFF. CDR3 nucleotide sequence: TGCGCCAGCAAGAAAGGGCGGGTGGACACCGGGGAGCTGTTTTTT.

This clonotype was recorded a few times. The genes are TRBV7-9 and TRBJ2-3; 7 bases map to TRBD1. The germline V gene has CDR1 SEHNR and CDR2 FQNEAQ (reference sequence). CDR3 length: 15 residues. The V and J ends lost 5 bases and 1 base, in that order; junction bases with no gene match: 6. CDR3 residues: CASSPPGTGTDTQYF. The CDR3 DNA follows: TGTGCCAGCAGCCCACCTGGGACAGGCACAGATACGCAGTATTTT. Using reference TRBV7-9 and TRBJ2-3 for the parts outside the CDR3, the full variable domain is DTGVSQNPRHKITKRGQNVTFRCDPISEHNRLYWYRQTLGQGPEFLTYFQNEAQLEKSRLLSDRFSAERPKGSFSTLEIQRTEQGDSAMYLCASSPPGTGTDTQYFGPGTRLTVL.

V and J are TRBV7-6 and TRBJ2-1; 10 nucleotides line up with TRBD1. With 7 bases clipped from V and 9 bases from J, the junction kept 9 bases outside the gene matches. CDR3 length equals 14 residues. The germline gives CDR1 SGHVS, CDR2 FNYEAQ. The CDR3 nucleotides are TGTGCCAGCATCAGACAGGGGGCTCTTAGTGAGCAGTTCTTC. This translates into CASIRQGALSEQFF.

This clonotype was observed at least ten times. CDR3 amino acids: CASIPGHSNTEAFF. CDR3 nucleotide sequence: TGTGCCAGCATCCCGGGACACTCGAACACTGAAGCTTTCTTT. This chain connects TRBV12-3 or TRBV12-4 to TRBJ1-1; a possible D gene is TRBD1 (6 bases). Trimming took 7 bases from V and 1 from J, leaving 13 bases between them. The CDR3 is 14 residues long.

This clonotype has just a few counts. The CDR3 is CASSLDRDRAYGTQYF. The DNA of the CDR3 is TGCGCCAGCAGCTTGGACCGGGACAGGGCTTATGGTACGCAGTATTTT. The chain is built from TRBV5-1 and TRBJ2-3; TRBD1 matches 9 bases. The germline gives CDR1 SGHRS, CDR2 YFSETQ. V lost 0 bases to trimming and J lost 8 bases; unmatched junction nucleotides: 10. This CDR3 comprises 16 residues.

This chain connects TRBV7-2 to TRBJ1-1; 7 nucleotides line up with TRBD1. The trim removed 7 bases at V and 3 bases at J, leaving 8 bases unmatched. Germline V gene data show CDR1 as SGHTA and CDR2 as FQGNSA. The CDR3 extends over 14 amino acids. CDR3 in amino acids: CASILAGGYTEAFF. CDR3 in DNA: TGTGCCAGCATCCTGGCAGGGGGGTACACTGAAGCTTTCTTT.

V usage is TRBV4-1 and J usage is TRBJ2-5; perhaps TRBD1 as D (5 bases). Germline V CDR1 and CDR2: MGHRA, YSYEKL. V lost 4 bases to trimming and J lost 3 bases, with 12 bases between them. This CDR3 region has 14 residues. The DNA for the CDR3 is TGCGCCAGCAGCCTGACGGTAGGGGAAGAGACCCAGTACTTC. Translating gives CASSLTVGEETQYF.

The V call is TRBV5-4, the J call TRBJ2-5; 9 bases align to TRBD2. Trimming at V came to 0 bases and at J to 5 bases, leaving 5 bases not matched to a gene. The length of the CDR3 is 15 residues. CDR1 is SGHNT and CDR2 is YYREEE in the germline V gene (reference sequence). CDR3 region: CASSLGGGGRETQYF. The CDR3 DNA is TGTGCCAGCAGCTTGGGCGGGGGGGGGCGGGAGACCCAGTACTTC.

The count of this clonotype is one. The chain couples TRBV20-1 to TRBJ2-3, with D unresolved. Germline V CDR1 and CDR2: DFQATT, SNEGSKA (reference sequence). V was trimmed by 3 bases and J by 0 bases, leaving 7 bases between them. The CDR3 runs to 13 residues. CDR3 region: CSASWASTDTQYF. The DNA of the CDR3 is TGCAGTGCTAGTTGGGCGAGCACAGATACGCAGTATTTT.

This clonotype has at least ten counts. The V call is TRBV6-2 or TRBV6-3, the J call TRBJ2-2; D is possibly TRBD2 (6 bases). V shed 0 bases and J shed 6 bases, with 11 bases lying between them. The CDR3 extends over 15 amino acids. CDR1 MNHEY and CDR2 SVGEGT come from the germline V gene. CDR3 nucleotides: TGTGCCAGCAGTTACTCCGCAGGCGGGGCCGGGGAGCTGTTTTTT. Its protein product is CASSYSAGGAGELFF.

The V and J genes are TRBV12-3 or TRBV12-4 and TRBJ2-3; D gene unclear. The ends were cut back, 4 bases at V and 3 bases at J, with 5 bases in the middle. This CDR3 has 12 amino acids. CDR3 loop: CASSWATDTQYF. CDR3 coding DNA: TGTGCCAGCAGTTGGGCGACAGATACGCAGTATTTT.

The CDR3, as DNA: TGTGCCAGTGGACACTCCCGAGAGACCCAGTACTTC. Encoded protein: CASGHSRETQYF. J is TRBJ2-5 and V is TRBV12-3 or TRBV12-4; D might be TRBD1 (5 bases). The CDR3 has 12 residues. V was cut by 9 bases and J by 4 bases, with 12 bases left in between.

The rearrangement joins TRBV7-2 to TRBJ2-1; D call uncertain. The CDR3 totals 15 residues. V was clipped by 5 bases and J by 8 bases, with 19 bases between them. Per germline, CDR1 SGHTA and CDR2 FQGNSA. The CDR3 spells CASSINLGHGDEQFF. CDR3 bases: TGTGCCAGCAGCATAAACCTAGGTCATGGGGATGAGCAGTTCTTC.

The V call is TRBV7-8, the J call TRBJ2-7, with 15 bases that match TRBD2. The junction had 5 bases not matched to a gene; V was cut back by 2 bases and J by 3 bases. CDR3 size: 17 residues. Germline-derived CDR1 and CDR2 are SGHVS and FQNEAQ. This chain's CDR3 is CASSLMGLAGGDYEQYF. CDR3 nucleotide sequence: TGTGCCAGCAGCTTAATGGGACTAGCGGGAGGAGACTACGAGCAGTACTTC.

The chain employs TRBV10-3 and TRBJ2-3; D may be TRBD2 (7 bases). Trimming shortened V by 2 bases and J by 5 bases, and 14 bases separated the two germline ends. The CDR3 sequence is 15 residues long. In germline, CDR1 is ENHRY, CDR2 SYGVKD. In DNA, the CDR3 is TGTGCCATCAGTGAGAGGGGGGGCAGAGGAGATACGCAGTATTTT. Translated, it gives CAISERGGRGDTQYF.

The genes are TRBV28 and TRBJ1-2, with 7 bases that match TRBD1. The CDR3 runs 15 residues. V shed 7 bases, J shed 2 bases, and the junction held 10 bases outside the gene matches. Germline assignment: CDR1 MDHEN and CDR2 SYDVKM. CDR3 coding DNA: TGTGCCAGCACCAGTCGACAGGGTACCAACTATGGCTACACCTTC. Protein: CASTSRQGTNYGYTF.

This clonotype was found a few times. The rearrangement joins TRBV7-2 to TRBJ2-5, with 8 bases fitting TRBD2. This CDR3 has 13 amino acids. The V segment lost 8 bases and the J segment 5 bases; nucleotides outside the gene matches: 7. The germline V gene encodes CDR1 SGHTA and CDR2 FQGNSA. The CDR3 DNA follows: TGTGCCAGCGAGGAGCGGGGGACGGAGACCCAGTACTTC. Amino acids: CASEERGTETQYF.

The rearrangement uses TRBV5-7 and TRBJ2-1; no clear D gene. TRBV5-7 is an ORF, and what it does is uncertain. The CDR3 loop spans 17 amino acids. V lost 4 bases, J lost 0 bases, and 17 bases lay in between. This CDR3 reads CASSQEAGLSSYNEQFF. Here the CDR3 DNA reads TGTGCCAGCAGCCAAGAAGCTGGCCTAAGCTCCTACAATGAGCAGTTCTTC.

The CDR3, as DNA: TGTGCCAGCAGTTTCTGGTTCCAGCGGGATCGCAATGAGCAGTTCTTC. This encodes CASSFWFQRDRNEQFF. The chain has TRBV28 and TRBJ2-1; the match to TRBD2 covers 7 bases. Trimming at V came to 3 bases and at J to 6 bases, leaving 11 bases not matched to a gene. This CDR3 is 16 amino acids long. Germline V gene lookup returns CDR1 MDHEN and CDR2 SYDVKM.

The gene calls are TRBV5-1 and TRBJ2-5; possibly TRBD1 for D (6 bases). Germline V lookup: CDR1 SGHRS, CDR2 YFSETQ. The CDR3 loop spans 14 amino acids. V lost 4 bases and J lost 3, with 13 bases in between. As DNA, the CDR3 is TGCGCCAGCAGCCCCGGACAGTACGAAGAGACCCAGTACTTC. Residues: CASSPGQYEETQYF.